One and the same sample provided the 14 T cell receptor beta chains below, sequenced in a study of blood T cell repertoires in COVID-19. Here immunoSEQ multiplex PCR was the method, and the copy in TCRdb shows in-frame clones only, minus some. The data show around 300,000 clones, roughly 88% seen once. Input material: peripheral blood. These receptors originate from a young man with active or convalescent COVID-19.

The chain links TRBV7-9 to TRBJ2-7; 9 bases match TRBD1. The CDR3 is made up of 14 amino acids. In germline, CDR1 is SEHNR, CDR2 FQNEAQ (reference sequence). The V and J ends lost 5 bases and 3 bases, in that order; junction bases with no gene match: 5. The DNA for the CDR3 is TGTGCCAGCAGCCCGCCGGGACAGGGCTACGAGCAGTACTTC. It is translated as CASSPPGQGYEQYF.

The J gene is TRBJ1-1, the V gene TRBV4-1, with 8 bases identical to TRBD1. CDR1 and CDR2 (germline): MGHRA, YSYEKL. J was trimmed by 1 base and V by 5 bases; bases with no gene match: 3. This CDR3 has 14 residues. For the CDR3, the DNA is TGCGCCAGCAGCGGACAGGGCTCGAACACTGAAGCTTTCTTT. It yields the protein CASSGQGSNTEAFF.

In its sample, this clone was seen a few times. The chain joins TRBV11-2 to TRBJ2-3, with 9 bases that match TRBD2. The CDR3 covers 16 residues. The ends lost 5 bases at V and 0 bases at J; junction bases unmatched: 6. CDR1 is SGHAT, CDR2 FQNNGV, per germline. The CDR3 sequence is CASSDRLAGSTDTQYF. CDR3 nucleotide sequence: TGTGCCAGCAGCGATCGTCTAGCGGGGAGCACAGATACGCAGTATTTT.

This clone was observed a few times. This rearrangement joins TRBV19 to TRBJ2-5, with TRBD1 matching 9 bases. CDR3 size: 14 residues. Trimming cost V 9 bases and J 1 base; bases outside gene matches: 6. Germline-derived CDR1 and CDR2 are LNHDA and SQIVND (reference sequence). The CDR3 loop is CASNQQGAQETQYF. In nucleotides, the CDR3 is TGTGCCAGCAACCAACAGGGGGCCCAAGAGACCCAGTACTTC.

The V and J genes are TRBV5-1 and TRBJ2-2, with 7 bases lining up with TRBD2. The CDR3 is made up of 14 amino acids. Per the germline V gene, CDR1 is SGHRS and CDR2 is YFSETQ. V trimming: 4 bases; J trimming: 6 bases; junction bases outside the gene matches: 6. The CDR3 loop is CASSGGDGPGELFF. DNA of the CDR3: TGCGCCAGCAGCGGGGGGGACGGTCCCGGGGAGCTGTTTTTT.

V is TRBV7-9 and J is TRBJ2-2, with TRBD1 matching over 10 bases. The CDR3 consists of 16 residues. V lost 5 bases, J lost 3 bases, and 6 bases stayed unmatched. Germline lookup yields CDR1 SEHNR and CDR2 FQNEAQ (reference sequence). This chain's CDR3 is CASSLTGTGDTGELFF. As DNA, the CDR3 is TGTGCCAGCAGCCTAACCGGGACAGGGGACACCGGGGAGCTGTTTTTT. The variable domain in full, with the rest retrieved from reference TRBV7-9 and TRBJ2-2, is DTGVSQNPRHKITKRGQNVTFRCDPISEHNRLYWYRQTLGQGPEFLTYFQNEAQLEKSRLLSDRFSAERPKGSFSTLEIQRTEQGDSAMYLCASSLTGTGDTGELFFGEGSRLTVL.

The chain combines TRBV14 with TRBJ2-5; a weak D match, TRBD1 (7 bases). This CDR3 comprises 15 residues. Germline assignment: CDR1 SGHDN and CDR2 FVKESK. V dropped 4 bases and J dropped 5 bases, with 17 bases sitting between them. CDR3 nucleotide sequence: TGTGCCAGCAGCCGCTACCAGGGGGGTGGCGAGACCCAGTACTTC. Its translation: CASSRYQGGGETQYF.

This chain connects TRBV2 to TRBJ2-7, with 14 bases matching TRBD2. Per the germline V gene, CDR1 is SNHLY and CDR2 is FYNNEI. Trimming cost V 8 bases and J 2 bases; bases outside gene matches: 5. The CDR3 length is 15 residues. The CDR3 DNA follows: TGTGCCAGCGGGGGACTAGCGGGGGTACCCTACGAGCAGTACTTC. Residues: CASGGLAGVPYEQYF.

The CDR3 is CASSLETGTFEKLFF. DNA for the CDR3: TGCGCCAGCAGCTTGGAGACAGGGACTTTCGAAAAACTGTTTTTT. This chain connects TRBV5-1 to TRBJ1-4, with 7 nucleotides matching TRBD1. The germline CDR1 and CDR2 sequences are SGHRS and YFSETQ. The CDR3 has 15 residues. With 0 bases clipped from V and 8 bases from J, the junction kept 7 bases outside the gene matches.

In this sample, this clone turned up a few times. The chain couples TRBV9 to TRBJ2-5, with a weak D call TRBD2 (7 bases). The CDR3 has 15 residues. CDR1 is SGDLS, CDR2 YYNGEE, per germline. Trimming removed 0 bases from V and 5 bases from J, with 14 bases in between. Here the CDR3 DNA reads TGTGCCAGCAGCGTAGCGGGGGGCCTCCGGGAGACCCAGTACTTC. Encoded protein: CASSVAGGLRETQYF.

The V and J genes are TRBV6-2 or TRBV6-3 and TRBJ2-7, with D possibly matching TRBD2 (5 bases). Germline-derived CDR1 and CDR2 are MNHEY and SVGEGT. The CDR3 covers 14 residues. V shed 2 bases and J shed 1 base, with 9 bases lying between them. The CDR3 DNA is TGTGCCAGCAGTTACACTAGGCCTTCCTACGAGCAGTACTTC. It encodes CASSYTRPSYEQYF.

The chain uses TRBV19 and TRBJ2-3; 11 nucleotides agree with TRBD2. This CDR3 contains 18 residues. Germline values: CDR1 LNHDA, CDR2 SQIVND (reference sequence). Trimming at V came to 3 bases and at J to 6 bases, leaving 14 bases not matched to a gene. In DNA form, the CDR3 reads TGTGCCAGTAGTATGGCTAGCGGGGGGCCCTTTTTAGGTGATACGCAGTATTTT. It is translated as CASSMASGGPFLGDTQYF.

The V and J genes are TRBV6-5 and TRBJ2-7; maybe TRBD2 (5 bases). The CDR3 covers 14 residues. Trimming removed 5 bases from V and 11 bases from J, with 22 bases in between. CDR1 and CDR2 from the germline V gene are MNHEY and SVGAGI. CDR3 amino acids: CASSNRDLITSKYF. The CDR3 DNA follows: TGTGCCAGCAGTAACCGGGATCTAATTACGAGCAAGTACTTC.

This chain uses TRBV2 with TRBJ1-5; D uncertain. The CDR3 runs 13 residues. Germline-derived CDR1 and CDR2 are SNHLY and FYNNEI. The V end lost 10 bases, the J end lost 0 bases, and 10 bases lay between the germline ends. The CDR3 DNA is TGTGCCACCTCAGACATTAGCAATCAGCCCCAGCATTTT. Encoded protein: CATSDISNQPQHF.